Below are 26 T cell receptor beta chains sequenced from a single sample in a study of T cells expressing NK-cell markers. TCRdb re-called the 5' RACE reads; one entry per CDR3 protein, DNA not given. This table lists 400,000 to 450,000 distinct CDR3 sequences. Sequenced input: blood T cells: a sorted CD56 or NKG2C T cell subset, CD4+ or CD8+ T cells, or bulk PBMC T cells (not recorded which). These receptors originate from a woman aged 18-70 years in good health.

The CDR3 spells CASSLVGGEGEKLFF. The V gene is TRBV12-3 or TRBV12-4, the J gene TRBJ1-4. CDR3 length equals 15 residues.

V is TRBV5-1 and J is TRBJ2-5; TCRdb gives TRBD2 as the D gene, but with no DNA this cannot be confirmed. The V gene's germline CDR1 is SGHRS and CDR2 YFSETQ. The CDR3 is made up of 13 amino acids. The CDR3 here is CASSAGLEETQYF.

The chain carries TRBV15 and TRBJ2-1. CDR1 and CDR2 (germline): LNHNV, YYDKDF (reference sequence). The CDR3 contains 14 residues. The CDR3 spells CATSRDWGPDEQFF.

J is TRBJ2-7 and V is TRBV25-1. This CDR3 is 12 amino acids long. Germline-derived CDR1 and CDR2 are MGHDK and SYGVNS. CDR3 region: CASRGATYEQYF.

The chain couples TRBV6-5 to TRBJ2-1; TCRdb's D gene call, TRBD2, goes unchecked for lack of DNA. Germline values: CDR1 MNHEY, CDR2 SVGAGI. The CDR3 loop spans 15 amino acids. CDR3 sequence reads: CASSYETSGANEQFF.

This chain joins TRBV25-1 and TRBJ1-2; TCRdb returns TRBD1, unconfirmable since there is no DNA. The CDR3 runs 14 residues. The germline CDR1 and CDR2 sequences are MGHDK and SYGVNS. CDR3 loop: CASSADRSSLGYTF.

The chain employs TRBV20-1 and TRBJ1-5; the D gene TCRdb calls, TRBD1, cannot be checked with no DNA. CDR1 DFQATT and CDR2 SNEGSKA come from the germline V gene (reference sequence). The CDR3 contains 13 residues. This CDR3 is CSAAGQKNQPQHF.

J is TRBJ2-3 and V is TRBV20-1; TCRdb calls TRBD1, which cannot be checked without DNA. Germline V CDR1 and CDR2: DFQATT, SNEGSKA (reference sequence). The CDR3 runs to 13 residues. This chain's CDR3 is CSATSGQGNTQYF.

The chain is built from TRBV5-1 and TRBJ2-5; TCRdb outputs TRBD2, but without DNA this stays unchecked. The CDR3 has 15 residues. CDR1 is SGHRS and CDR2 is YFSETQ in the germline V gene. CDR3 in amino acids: CASSPPGLAEETQYF.

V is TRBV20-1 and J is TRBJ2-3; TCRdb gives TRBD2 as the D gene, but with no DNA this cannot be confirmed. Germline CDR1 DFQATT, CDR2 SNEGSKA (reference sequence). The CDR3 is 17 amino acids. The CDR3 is CSARDDPGLDPVDTQYF.

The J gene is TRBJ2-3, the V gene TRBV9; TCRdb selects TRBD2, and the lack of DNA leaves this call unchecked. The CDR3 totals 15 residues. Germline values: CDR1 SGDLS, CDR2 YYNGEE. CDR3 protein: CASSDTSGLTDTQYF.

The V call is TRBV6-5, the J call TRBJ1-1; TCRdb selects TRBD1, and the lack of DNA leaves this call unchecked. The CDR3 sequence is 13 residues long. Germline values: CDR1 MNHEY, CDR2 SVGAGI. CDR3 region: CASSTPQGAEAFF.

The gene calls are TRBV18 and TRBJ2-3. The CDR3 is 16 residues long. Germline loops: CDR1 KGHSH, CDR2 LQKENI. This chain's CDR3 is CASSPRSVRGTDTQYF.

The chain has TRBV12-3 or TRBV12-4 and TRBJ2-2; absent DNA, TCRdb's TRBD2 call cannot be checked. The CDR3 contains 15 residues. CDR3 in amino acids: CASSWRDLNTGELFF.

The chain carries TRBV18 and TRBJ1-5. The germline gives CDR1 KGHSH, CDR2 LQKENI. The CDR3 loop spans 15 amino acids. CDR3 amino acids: CASSPGRDSNQPQHF.

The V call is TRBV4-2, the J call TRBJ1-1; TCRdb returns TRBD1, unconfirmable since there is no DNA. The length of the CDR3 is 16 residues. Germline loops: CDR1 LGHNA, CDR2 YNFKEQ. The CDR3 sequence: CASSQVVEGPGTEAFF.

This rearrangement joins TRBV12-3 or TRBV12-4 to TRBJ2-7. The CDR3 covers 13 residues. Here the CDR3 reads CASRGSASYEQYF.

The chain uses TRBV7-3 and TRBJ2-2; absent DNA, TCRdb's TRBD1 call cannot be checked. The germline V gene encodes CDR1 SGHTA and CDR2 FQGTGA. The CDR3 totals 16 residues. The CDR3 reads CASSFTPPGVTGELFF.

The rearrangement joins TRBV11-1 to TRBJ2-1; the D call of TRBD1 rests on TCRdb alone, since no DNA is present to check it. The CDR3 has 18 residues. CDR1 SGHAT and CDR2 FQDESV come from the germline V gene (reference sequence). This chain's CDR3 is CASSLEFRGTTSYNEQFF.

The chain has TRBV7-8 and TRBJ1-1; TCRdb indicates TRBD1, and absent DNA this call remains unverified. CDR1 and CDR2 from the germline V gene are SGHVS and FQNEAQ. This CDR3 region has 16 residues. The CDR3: CASSWGWGQGRTEAFF.

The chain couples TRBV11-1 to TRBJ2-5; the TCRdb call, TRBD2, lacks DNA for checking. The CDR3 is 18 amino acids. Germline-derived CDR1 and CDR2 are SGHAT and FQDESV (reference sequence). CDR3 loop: CASSSEVRLEGLRETQYF.

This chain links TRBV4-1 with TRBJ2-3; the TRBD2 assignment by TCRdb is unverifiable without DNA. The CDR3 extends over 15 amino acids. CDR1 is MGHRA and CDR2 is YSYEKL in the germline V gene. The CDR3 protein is CASSQEDRRADTQYF.

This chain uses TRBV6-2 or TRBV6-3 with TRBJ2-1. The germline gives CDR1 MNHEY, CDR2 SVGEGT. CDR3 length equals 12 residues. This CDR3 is CASSYSTGHTIF.

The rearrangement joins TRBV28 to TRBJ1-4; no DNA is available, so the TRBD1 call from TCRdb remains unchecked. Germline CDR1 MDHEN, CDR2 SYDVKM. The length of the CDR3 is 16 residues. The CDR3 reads CASSLLFSRADEKLFF.

CDR3 region: CASSWTGIADYGYTF. The chain is built from TRBV5-1 and TRBJ1-2; TCRdb designates TRBD1, a call that cannot be tested without DNA. Germline V gives CDR1 SGHRS, CDR2 YFSETQ. The CDR3 has 15 residues. Looking up the rest from reference TRBV5-1 and TRBJ1-2 gives the full variable domain: KAGVTQTPRYLIKTRGQQVTLSCSPISGHRSVSWYQQTPGQGLQFLFEYFSETQRNKGNFPGRFSGRQFSNSRSEMNVSTLELGDSALYLCASSWTGIADYGYTFGSGTRLTVV.

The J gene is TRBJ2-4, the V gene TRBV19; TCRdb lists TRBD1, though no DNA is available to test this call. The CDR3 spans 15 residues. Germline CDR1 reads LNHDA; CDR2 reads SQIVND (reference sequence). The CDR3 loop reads CASSIVGSLGDIQYF. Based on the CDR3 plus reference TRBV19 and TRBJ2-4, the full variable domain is DGGITQSPKYLFRKEGQNVTLSCEQNLNHDAMYWYRQDPGQGLRLIYYSQIVNDFQKGDIAEGYSVSREKKESFPLTVTSAQKNPTAFYLCASSIVGSLGDIQYFGAGTRLSVL.